The rows below give T cell receptor beta chains drawn from one sample of a study of patients and donors after allogeneic stem cell transplantation. TCRdb fed the RT-PCR reads into MiXCR, producing one record per CDR3 protein. Of more than 850,000 distinct CDR3 sequences in the sample, roughly 17% were seen once. The specimen was blood, either unsorted or a sorted T cell fraction (not recorded which). All receptors derive from a human donor who was either an allogeneic HSCT recipient or a stem cell or donor lymphocyte infusion donor (not recorded which). It is not recorded whose cells these are; they may come from a transplant donor. The CDR3 runs from the conserved cysteine through the conserved F or W. The D gene is left open where the match is weak. Rows give clone size only sometimes, using once, few, many, or a class for an expanded clone.

v_gene	d_gene	abundance	j_gene	CDR3aa	CDR3nt
TRBV24-1	TRBD2	few	TRBJ2-3	CATRAGTSGKGGTDTQYF	TGTGCCACCAGAGCCGGGACTAGCGGAAAAGGGGGCACAGATACGCAGTATTTT
TRBV27	.	.	TRBJ2-7	CASSFLPGLGDEQYF	TGTGCCAGCAGTTTCCTCCCCGGCCTGGGCGACGAGCAGTACTTC
TRBV29-1	.	.	TRBJ2-2	CSVSGTSGAGELFF	TGCAGCGTGTCCGGGACCTCAGGAGCCGGGGAGCTGTTTTTT
TRBV18	TRBD2	.	TRBJ2-3	CASSPIGGGGTTDTQYF	TGTGCCAGCTCACCAATCGGCGGGGGAGGGACCACAGATACGCAGTATTTT
TRBV6-4	.	few	TRBJ1-6	CASSDGTSSLLHF	TGTGCCAGCAGTGACGGGACCTCAAGTCTCCTCCACTTT
TRBV12-3/TRBV12-4	TRBD1	many	TRBJ2-2	CASSRQGAATGELFF	TGTGCCAGCAGCAGACAGGGGGCGGCCACCGGGGAGCTGTTTTTT
TRBV24-1	.	.	TRBJ2-3	CATKEPLTDTQYF	TGTGCCACGAAAGAACCTTTGACAGATACGCAGTATTTT
TRBV6-1	TRBD1	.	TRBJ1-2	CASSEVNTPRQGRSGYTF	TGTGCCAGCAGTGAAGTCAATACCCCTCGACAGGGGAGGAGTGGCTACACCTTC
TRBV14	.	few	TRBJ2-5	CASSQDTYQETQYF	TGTGCCAGCAGCCAAGACACGTACCAAGAGACCCAGTACTTC
TRBV12-3/TRBV12-4	.	few	TRBJ1-6	CASSSTASYNSPLHF	TGTGCCAGCAGTTCTACGGCCTCATATAATTCACCCCTCCACTTT
TRBV5-1	TRBD1	many	TRBJ2-7	CASSLGQGAHEQYF	TGCGCCAGCAGCTTGGGGCAGGGGGCTCACGAGCAGTACTTC
TRBV12-3/TRBV12-4	.	.	TRBJ2-2	CASIQDGYTGELFF	TGTGCCAGCATTCAGGACGGTTACACCGGGGAGCTGTTTTTT
TRBV20-1	TRBD2	.	TRBJ2-7	CSARDHHQIGGGFYEQYF	TGCAGTGCTCGAGATCACCATCAGATTGGCGGGGGTTTCTACGAGCAGTACTTC
TRBV18	TRBD2	.	TRBJ2-7	CASSDSSGSSYEQYF	TGTGCCAGCTCAGACTCTAGCGGAAGCTCCTACGAGCAGTACTTC
TRBV21-1	.	few	TRBJ2-3	CASSKAGREFLDTQYF	TGTGCCAGCAGCAAAGCTGGTCGGGAATTCTTAGATACGCAGTATTTT
TRBV29-1	.	many	TRBJ2-3	CSVEGRYTDTQYF	TGCAGCGTTGAAGGGCGATACACAGATACGCAGTATTTT
TRBV4-3	.	few	TRBJ1-4	CASSQEVGRVEKLFF	TGCGCCAGCAGCCAAGAGGTTGGCAGGGTTGAAAAACTGTTTTTT
TRBV4-2	.	.	TRBJ2-1	CASSPEDMSEQFF	TGTGCCAGCAGCCCAGAGGACATGTCTGAGCAGTTCTTC
TRBV9	.	few	TRBJ1-4	CASSVAWDATDSNEKLFF	TGTGCCAGCAGCGTAGCTTGGGATGCGACAGACTCCAATGAAAAACTGTTTTTT
TRBV5-1	TRBD1	.	TRBJ1-6	CASSLGDRGASPLHF	TGCGCCAGCAGCTTGGGGGACAGGGGGGCTTCACCCCTCCACTTT
TRBV20-1	TRBD1	.	TRBJ1-1	CSARDLGTGGQDTEAFF	TGCAGTGCTAGAGATCTAGGGACAGGGGGCCAGGACACTGAAGCTTTCTTT
TRBV7-9	.	.	TRBJ1-3	CASSLAAKSTTRDTIYF	TGTGCCAGCAGCCTAGCCGCGAAATCCACCACTAGAGACACCATATATTTT
TRBV12-3/TRBV12-4	.	many	TRBJ1-5	CASSSPRGHSNQPQHF	TGTGCCAGCAGTTCCCCACGGGGGCATAGCAATCAGCCCCAGCATTTT
TRBV21-1	.	.	TRBJ2-7	CASARDKYYEQYF	TGTGCCAGCGCCCGGGACAAATACTACGAGCAGTACTTC
TRBV20-1	.	few	TRBJ1-1	CSARSGGSTEAFF	TGCAGTGCTAGGAGTGGGGGGAGCACTGAAGCTTTCTTT
TRBV20-1	.	few	TRBJ2-3	CSATRSGADTQYF	TGCAGTGCTACTAGGAGTGGGGCAGATACGCAGTATTTT
TRBV12-3/TRBV12-4	.	many	TRBJ2-7	CASSYATYEQYF	TGTGCCAGCAGCTACGCTACCTACGAGCAGTACTTC
TRBV20-1	.	many	TRBJ1-6	CSASLTLNSPLHF	TGCAGTGCTAGTCTTACCCTTAATTCACCCCTCCACTTT
TRBV5-1	.	.	TRBJ2-7	CASSHGDNSWPYEQYF	TGCGCCAGCAGCCATGGGGATAACAGCTGGCCCTACGAGCAGTACTTC
TRBV12-3/TRBV12-4	.	few	TRBJ1-1	CASSLRGGTMNTEAFF	TGTGCCAGCAGTTTGAGAGGGGGTACCATGAACACTGAAGCTTTCTTT
TRBV21-1	.	.	TRBJ2-5	CASSKGPGGKQETQYF	TGTGCCAGCAGCAAAGGACCTGGGGGGAAACAAGAGACCCAGTACTTC
TRBV18	.	many	TRBJ2-7	CASSRSDSSYEQYF	TGTGCCAGCTCACGTTCGGACAGCTCCTACGAGCAGTACTTC
TRBV15	TRBD1	.	TRBJ1-1	CATSRDGQGPYTEAFF	TGTGCCACCAGCAGGGACGGACAGGGCCCCTACACTGAAGCTTTCTTT
TRBV29-1	.	.	TRBJ1-2	CSVSGSYGYTF	TGCAGCGTTTCAGGATCCTATGGCTACACCTTC
TRBV6-5	.	few	TRBJ1-5	CASSFRQDSNQPQHF	TGTGCCAGCAGTTTTCGACAGGACAGCAATCAGCCCCAGCATTTT
TRBV12-3/TRBV12-4	TRBD2	few	TRBJ2-3	CASSLTSASTDTQYF	TGTGCCAGCAGTTTGACTAGCGCAAGCACAGATACGCAGTATTTT
TRBV24-1	.	.	TRBJ2-7	CATSDLQSEQYF	TGTGCCACCAGTGATTTGCAATCCGAGCAGTACTTC
TRBV25-1	TRBD2	many	TRBJ2-7	CASRAGYEQYF	TGTGCCAGCAGAGCGGGGTACGAGCAGTACTTC
TRBV12-3/TRBV12-4	TRBD2	few	TRBJ2-5	CATPGEGGETQYF	TGTGCCACCCCGGGGGAGGGAGGCGAGACCCAGTACTTC
TRBV20-1	.	few	TRBJ2-1	CSAVGISYNEQFF	TGCAGTGCGGTAGGAATCTCCTACAATGAGCAGTTCTTC